This entry lists 29 T cell receptor beta chains sequenced from one sample in a study of cytomegalovirus exposure and HLA in healthy donors. TCRdb's table, derived via immunoSEQ multiplex PCR, lists solely in-frame clones and lacks some. This sample has tens of thousands of clones, with more than 80% found just once. Sequencing was done on a sample of PBMCs. The source of these receptors is a woman between 18 and 30 years old in good health and CMV-seronegative.

The chain is built from TRBV9 and TRBJ1-3; D call uncertain. The CDR3 spans 14 residues. V lost 0 bases, J lost 3 bases, and 7 bases lay in between. Germline V gene sequence: CDR1 SGDLS, CDR2 YYNGEE. The CDR3 nucleotides are TGTGCCAGCAGCGTAGGGCGGGTTGGAAACACCATATATTTT. Protein product: CASSVGRVGNTIYF.

The V gene is TRBV16, the J gene TRBJ2-1, with D possibly matching TRBD1 (5 bases). CDR3 length equals 15 residues. Trimming stripped 5 bases from V and 5 bases from J, with 16 bases between. Germline CDR1 reads KGHSY; CDR2 reads FQNENV. CDR3 nucleotide sequence: TGTGCCAGCAGCATGCAAGCAGGGATTAACAATGAGCAGTTCTTC. This codes for CASSMQAGINNEQFF.

DNA for the CDR3: TGCGCCAGCAGTTTAGGACAGGCGAGCTCTGGGGCCAACGTCCTGACTTTC. This sequence encodes CASSLGQASSGANVLTF. The chain has TRBV10-2 and TRBJ2-6; 7 nucleotides match TRBD1. Germline CDR1 WSHSY, CDR2 SAAADI. J gave up 0 bases and V 5 bases, and 7 bases lay outside the gene matches. The CDR3 loop spans 17 amino acids.

The gene calls are TRBV19 and TRBJ1-3, with D hard to call. Looked up from germline, CDR1 is LNHDA and CDR2 is SQIVND (reference sequence). The CDR3 has 14 residues. Trimming took off 7 bases at V and 0 bases at J, with 10 bases between the two ends. CDR3 bases: TGTGCCAGTAAGGAGACGGTCTCTGGAAACACCATATATTTT. Translation: CASKETVSGNTIYF.

The CDR3 DNA sequence: TGTGCCATCAGTGAGTCAAACCGCAGCCGGGGTCCTGGGGCCAACGTCCTGACTTTC. This sequence encodes CAISESNRSRGPGANVLTF. The V call is TRBV10-3, the J call TRBJ2-6, with D possibly matching TRBD2 (5 bases). V was trimmed by 0 bases and J by 2 bases, leaving 17 bases between them. Germline loops: CDR1 ENHRY, CDR2 SYGVKD. This CDR3 is 19 amino acids long.

This clone has more than one count but fewer than ten. V gene TRBV7-2 combines with J gene TRBJ2-3; D unclear. The V gene's germline CDR1 is SGHTA and CDR2 FQGNSA. V lost 4 bases to trimming and J lost 2 bases, with 4 bases between them. There are 12 residues in the CDR3. This CDR3 reads CASSSYTDTQYF. DNA of the CDR3: TGTGCCAGCAGCTCCTACACAGATACGCAGTATTTT. Based on the CDR3 plus reference TRBV7-2 and TRBJ2-3, the full variable domain is GAGVSQSPSNKVTEKGKDVELRCDPISGHTALYWYRQSLGQGLEFLIYFQGNSAPDKSGLPSDRFSAERTGGSVSTLTIQRTQQEDSAVYLCASSSYTDTQYFGPGTRLTVL.

The chain links TRBV19 to TRBJ1-5; D may be TRBD1 (5 bases). The V end was cut by 2 bases, the J end by 8 bases, with 13 bases between. CDR3 length: 14 amino acids. Per the germline V gene, CDR1 is LNHDA and CDR2 is SQIVND (reference sequence). The CDR3 reads CASSITGSGEPQHF. In DNA, the CDR3 is TGTGCCAGTAGTATAACGGGGTCGGGGGAGCCCCAGCATTTT.

To note about this clone: Other DNA sequences within the sample encode an identical CDR3. The V call is TRBV30, the J call TRBJ1-4; 7 positions match TRBD1. This CDR3 is 13 amino acids long. V lost 0 bases, J lost 7 bases, and 2 bases stayed unmatched. Per the germline V gene, CDR1 is GTSNPN and CDR2 is SVGIG (reference sequence). The CDR3 spells CAWSVQGSEKLFF. CDR3 in DNA: TGTGCCTGGAGTGTACAGGGGAGTGAAAAACTGTTTTTT.

V and J are TRBV7-9 and TRBJ1-4, with D uncertain. V shed 5 bases and J shed 8 bases, with 9 bases lying between them. Germline loops: CDR1 SEHNR, CDR2 FQNEAQ (reference sequence). The CDR3 totals 12 residues. The CDR3 region is CASSLEVEKLFF. For the CDR3, the DNA is TGTGCCAGCAGCCTGGAGGTGGAAAAACTGTTTTTT.

J is TRBJ1-5 and V is TRBV19; possible D gene TRBD1, 6 bases. CDR3 size: 15 residues. Germline CDR1 reads LNHDA; CDR2 reads SQIVND (reference sequence). Trimming took off 5 bases at V and 2 bases at J, with 13 bases between the two ends. The CDR3 protein is CASSGGGVGNQPQHF. CDR3 in DNA: TGTGCCAGTAGTGGGGGGGGCGTCGGCAATCAGCCCCAGCATTTT.

V and J are TRBV5-1 and TRBJ2-4; D gene uncertain. The CDR3 contains 17 residues. Trimming took 4 bases from V and 1 from J, leaving 18 bases between them. Germline V lookup: CDR1 SGHRS, CDR2 YFSETQ. The CDR3, as DNA: TGCGCCAGCAGCCCCAGTGGGCAGGTGGGTGCCAAAAACATTCAGTACTTC. Translation gives CASSPSGQVGAKNIQYF. The full variable domain, with the rest looked up from reference TRBV5-1 and TRBJ2-4, is KAGVTQTPRYLIKTRGQQVTLSCSPISGHRSVSWYQQTPGQGLQFLFEYFSETQRNKGNFPGRFSGRQFSNSRSEMNVSTLELGDSALYLCASSPSGQVGAKNIQYFGAGTRLSVL.

The chain has TRBV7-9 and TRBJ2-1, with D perhaps matching TRBD2 (5 bases). The CDR3 spans 12 residues. V was trimmed by 1 base and J by 10 bases, leaving 8 bases between them. CDR1 is SEHNR, CDR2 FQNEAQ, per germline (reference sequence). The CDR3 nucleotides read TGTGCCAGCAGCTTAGGCGGGCAAGAGCAGTTCTTC. Its translation: CASSLGGQEQFF.

The chain uses TRBV19 and TRBJ2-7; TRBD2 might be the D (5 bases). There are 15 residues in the CDR3. The V gene lost 3 bases and the J gene lost 0 bases, with 12 bases spanning the gap. Germline V gene lookup returns CDR1 LNHDA and CDR2 SQIVND (reference sequence). Written as DNA, the CDR3 is TGTGCCAGTAGTATTGAGGGCAGGAGCTCCTACGAGCAGTACTTC. Its protein product is CASSIEGRSSYEQYF. Full variable domain (rest looked up from reference TRBV19 and TRBJ2-7): DGGITQSPKYLFRKEGQNVTLSCEQNLNHDAMYWYRQDPGQGLRLIYYSQIVNDFQKGDIAEGYSVSREKKESFPLTVTSAQKNPTAFYLCASSIEGRSSYEQYFGPGTRLTVT.

This rearrangement joins TRBV28 to TRBJ2-5, with 9 bases fitting TRBD2. The CDR3 covers 15 residues. The ends lost 2 bases at V and 3 bases at J; junction bases unmatched: 4. Germline CDR1 and CDR2: MDHEN and SYDVKM. CDR3 coding DNA: TGTGCCAGCAGTTTAGACCTAGCGGGGAAAGAGACCCAGTACTTC. It specifies CASSLDLAGKETQYF.

The V gene is TRBV5-1, the J gene TRBJ2-5; TRBD2 matches at 8 bases. CDR3 length equals 16 residues. Germline V gives CDR1 SGHRS, CDR2 YFSETQ. V shed 0 bases, J shed 1 base, and the junction held 5 bases outside the gene matches. The CDR3 nucleotides read TGCGCCAGCAGCTTGGGTCCGGCGGGGGGCCAAGAGACCCAGTACTTC. Protein product: CASSLGPAGGQETQYF.

J is TRBJ2-7 and V is TRBV28, with a weak D call TRBD2 (5 bases). CDR1 MDHEN and CDR2 SYDVKM come from the germline V gene. The CDR3 covers 12 residues. Trimming left V 2 bases short and J 5 bases short, with 7 bases between. The CDR3 DNA reads TGTGCCAGCAGTTTAACCGGGGACGAGCAGTACTTC. Residues: CASSLTGDEQYF. Combining the CDR3 with reference TRBV28 and TRBJ2-7 gives the whole variable domain DVKVTQSSRYLVKRTGEKVFLECVQDMDHENMFWYRQDPGLGLRLIYFSYDVKMKEKGDIPEGYSVSREKKERFSLILESASTNQTSMYLCASSLTGDEQYFGPGTRLTVT.

The chain is built from TRBV6-4 and TRBJ2-3, with 8 bases aligning to TRBD2. V was clipped by 5 bases and J by 2 bases; unmatched bases: 15. This CDR3 comprises 18 residues. CDR1 and CDR2 (germline): MRHNA, SNTAGT. CDR3 sequence: CASSLGGLGGRFTDTQYF. The CDR3 nucleotides are TGTGCCAGCAGTTTAGGGGGGTTAGGCGGGAGGTTCACAGATACGCAGTATTTT.

This chain links TRBV5-1 with TRBJ1-2; TRBD1 might be the D (5 bases). Germline values: CDR1 SGHRS, CDR2 YFSETQ. With 3 bases removed from V and 2 bases from J, the gap between germline ends came to 11 bases. The CDR3 sequence is 14 residues long. CDR3: CASSYGGVNYGYTF. In DNA form, the CDR3 reads TGCGCCAGCAGCTACGGGGGGGTAAACTATGGCTACACCTTC. The entire variable domain, with the rest obtained from reference TRBV5-1 and TRBJ1-2, is as follows: KAGVTQTPRYLIKTRGQQVTLSCSPISGHRSVSWYQQTPGQGLQFLFEYFSETQRNKGNFPGRFSGRQFSNSRSEMNVSTLELGDSALYLCASSYGGVNYGYTFGSGTRLTVV.

The V call is TRBV9, the J call TRBJ1-3; 8 bases map to TRBD1. With V trimmed by 3 bases and J by 2 bases, 7 bases remained unmatched. CDR1 and CDR2 from the germline V gene are SGDLS and YYNGEE. The CDR3 totals 16 residues. Here the CDR3 DNA reads TGTGCCAGCAGCGGAAAAGGACAGGGTCCTGGAAACACCATATATTTT. Its translation: CASSGKGQGPGNTIYF.

The CDR3 here is CASAGQGGGELFF. CDR3 sequence (DNA): TGTGCCAGCGCGGGGCAGGGAGGCGGGGAGCTGTTTTTT. The J gene is TRBJ2-2, the V gene TRBV7-2; D is perhaps TRBD2 (6 bases). Trimming took 8 bases from V and 7 from J, leaving 14 bases between them. This CDR3 region has 13 residues. Germline V gene sequence: CDR1 SGHTA, CDR2 FQGNSA.

V gene TRBV28 combines with J gene TRBJ1-5, with 12 nucleotides matching TRBD1. V trimming: 4 bases; J trimming: 1 base; junction bases outside the gene matches: 8. The CDR3 covers 18 residues. Germline-derived CDR1 and CDR2 are MDHEN and SYDVKM. CDR3 protein: CASSSGTGGNLSNQPQHF. CDR3 in DNA: TGTGCCAGCAGTTCCGGGACAGGGGGCAATTTGAGCAATCAGCCCCAGCATTTT.

A single count supports this clone. The chain is built from TRBV4-1 and TRBJ2-1, with D tentatively TRBD2 (6 bases). The CDR3 consists of 22 residues. Trimming cost V 1 base and J 0 bases, with 28 bases left between them. CDR1 is MGHRA, CDR2 YSYEKL, per germline. The CDR3 region has the DNA TGCGCCAGCAGCCAAGGCCCGGTGGCCGGGGTCCCGGGGGTAAACTCCTACAATGAGCAGTTCTTC. Translating it yields CASSQGPVAGVPGVNSYNEQFF.

The chain links TRBV19 to TRBJ1-1; 7 bases fit TRBD1. This CDR3 has 15 residues. Losses at the gene ends were 11 bases for V and 3 bases for J; bases not matched to a gene: 15. Germline assignment: CDR1 LNHDA and CDR2 SQIVND (reference sequence). The CDR3 is CASSPGRGMDTEAFF. In DNA, the CDR3 is TGTGCCTCCTCGCCTGGCAGGGGGATGGACACTGAAGCTTTCTTT.

CDR3 amino acids: CASSSKTGGDYGYTF. CDR3 bases: TGTGCCAGCAGCTCCAAAACAGGGGGCGACTATGGCTACACCTTC. This chain joins TRBV5-4 and TRBJ1-2; 9 bases are a match to TRBD1. The V gene's germline CDR1 is SGHNT and CDR2 YYREEE (reference sequence). The CDR3 has 15 amino acids. With 3 bases clipped from V and 3 bases from J, the junction kept 6 bases outside the gene matches.

This rearrangement joins TRBV19 to TRBJ2-2; 7 positions agree with TRBD1. Germline lookup yields CDR1 LNHDA and CDR2 SQIVND (reference sequence). The CDR3 contains 15 residues. V lost 7 bases, J lost 3 bases, and 8 bases stayed unmatched. The chain's CDR3 is CASNFGQEYTGELFF. The CDR3 nucleotides are TGTGCCAGTAACTTTGGACAGGAGTACACCGGGGAGCTGTTTTTT. The full variable domain, with the rest looked up from reference TRBV19 and TRBJ2-2, is DGGITQSPKYLFRKEGQNVTLSCEQNLNHDAMYWYRQDPGQGLRLIYYSQIVNDFQKGDIAEGYSVSREKKESFPLTVTSAQKNPTAFYLCASNFGQEYTGELFFGEGSRLTVL.

The chain carries TRBV19 and TRBJ1-2; 8 bases agree with TRBD1. The CDR3 sequence is 15 residues long. V dropped 5 bases and J dropped 1; count of bases not matched to a gene: 6. Germline CDR1 is LNHDA and CDR2 is SQIVND (reference sequence). CDR3 amino acids: CASSLGQGINYGYTF. In DNA, the CDR3 is TGTGCCAGTAGTCTCGGACAGGGAATTAACTATGGCTACACCTTC.

The V gene is TRBV7-9, the J gene TRBJ2-2; D ambiguous. CDR3 size: 10 residues. Germline lookup yields CDR1 SEHNR and CDR2 FQNEAQ (reference sequence). Trimming removed 4 bases at V and 13 bases at J, with 7 bases between. CDR3 in amino acids: CASSSGRLFF. In DNA form, the CDR3 reads TGTGCCAGCAGCTCCGGTCGGCTGTTTTTT.

The chain recombines TRBV11-2 with TRBJ2-5; 7 bases match TRBD1. The CDR3 totals 13 residues. Germline V gives CDR1 SGHAT, CDR2 FQNNGV. V gave up 3 bases and J gave up 4 bases; unmatched junction bases: 2. CDR3 in amino acids: CASSFDRAETQYF. The CDR3 DNA follows: TGTGCCAGCAGCTTCGACAGGGCAGAGACCCAGTACTTC.

The genes are TRBV7-2 and TRBJ2-7, with D possibly being TRBD1 (5 bases). Germline CDR1 SGHTA, CDR2 FQGNSA. The CDR3 has 13 amino acids. V lost 1 base, J lost 6 bases, and 10 bases lay in between. For the CDR3, the DNA is TGTGCCAGCAGCTTAGGAAGGGGCTCCGAGCAGTACTTC. Its protein product is CASSLGRGSEQYF.